This T cell receptor beta chain derives from a study of T-cell reconstitution after alpha-beta-depleted transplantation in children. Trimming cost V 7 bases and J 0 bases, with 17 bases left between them. This CDR3 has 16 amino acids. CDR1 is MNHNS, CDR2 SASEGT, per germline. Whole-study results and caveats: The study traced high day-60 TCRbeta diversity in some patients to surviving recipient T cells and thymic progenitors. The main origin of T-cell counts and diversity one year after transplant was newly produced T cells.

This clonotype showed up just a few times. The antigen is unknown. For TCRbeta, the library was prepared with unique molecular identifiers. TCRdb used MiXCR to reprocess the PCR reads, holding one entry per CDR3 protein. The data hold some 87,000 distinct CDR3 sequences, with 15% to 19% observed a single time. This specimen consisted of PBMCs, mostly from graft donor cells, obtained 180 days after TCRalphabeta/CD19-depleted stem cell transplant. This TCR was recovered from a male patient aged 2 to 10 who had a stem cell transplant for acute lymphoblastic leukemia, so the T cells may come from the graft donor. The V and J genes are TRBV6-1 and TRBJ2-3, with D tentatively TRBD2 (6 bases). This CDR3 reads CASIGVGGLSTDTQYF. The CDR3, as DNA: TGTGCCAGCATTGGGGTTGGGGGACTCAGCACAGATACGCAGTATTTT.